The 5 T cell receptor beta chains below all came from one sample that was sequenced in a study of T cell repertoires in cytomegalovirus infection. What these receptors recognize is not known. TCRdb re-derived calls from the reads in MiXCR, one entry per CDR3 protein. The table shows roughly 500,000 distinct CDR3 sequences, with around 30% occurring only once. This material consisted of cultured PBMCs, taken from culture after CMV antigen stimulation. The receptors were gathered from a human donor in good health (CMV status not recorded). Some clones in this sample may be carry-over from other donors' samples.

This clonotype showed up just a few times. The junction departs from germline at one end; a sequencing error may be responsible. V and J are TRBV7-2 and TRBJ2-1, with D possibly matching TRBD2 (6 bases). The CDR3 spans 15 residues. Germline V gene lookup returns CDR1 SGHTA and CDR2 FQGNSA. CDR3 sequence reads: CASSSSGLTYNEQLF. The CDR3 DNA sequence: TGTGCCAGCAGTTCATCGGGACTCACATACAATGAGCAGCTCTTC.

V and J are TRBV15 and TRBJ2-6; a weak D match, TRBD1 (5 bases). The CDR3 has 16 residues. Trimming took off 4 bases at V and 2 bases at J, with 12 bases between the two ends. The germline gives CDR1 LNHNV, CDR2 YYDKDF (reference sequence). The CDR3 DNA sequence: TGTGCCACCAGCACGGCCCCAGGGCCTGGGGCCAACGTCCTGACTTTC. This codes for CATSTAPGPGANVLTF.

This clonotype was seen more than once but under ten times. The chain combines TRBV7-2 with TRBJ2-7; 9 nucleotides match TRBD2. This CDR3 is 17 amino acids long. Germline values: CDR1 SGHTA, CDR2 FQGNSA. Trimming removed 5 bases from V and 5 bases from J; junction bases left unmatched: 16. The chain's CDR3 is CASSPDYGSGRWNEQYF. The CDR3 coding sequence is TGTGCCAGCAGCCCCGATTATGGTAGCGGGAGATGGAACGAGCAGTACTTC.

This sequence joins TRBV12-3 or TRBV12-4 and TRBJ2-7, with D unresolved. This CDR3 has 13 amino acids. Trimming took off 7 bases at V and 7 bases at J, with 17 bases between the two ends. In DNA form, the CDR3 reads TGTGCCAGCACCCTAGGAGCCAACCAGGAGCAGTACTTC. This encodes CASTLGANQEQYF.

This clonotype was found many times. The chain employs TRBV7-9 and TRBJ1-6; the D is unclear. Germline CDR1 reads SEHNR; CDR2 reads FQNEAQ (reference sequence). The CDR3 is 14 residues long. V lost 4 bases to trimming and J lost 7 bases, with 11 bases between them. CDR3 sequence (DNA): TGTGCCAGCAGCTCGACCCACGGAAATTCACCCCTCCACTTT. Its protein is CASSSTHGNSPLHF. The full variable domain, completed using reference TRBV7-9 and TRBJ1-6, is DTGVSQNPRHKITKRGQNVTFRCDPISEHNRLYWYRQTLGQGPEFLTYFQNEAQLEKSRLLSDRFSAERPKGSFSTLEIQRTEQGDSAMYLCASSSTHGNSPLHFGNGTRLTVT.